The next 28 T cell receptor beta chains were all read from a single sample in a study of blood T cell repertoires in COVID-19. Sequencing used immunoSEQ multiplex PCR; TCRdb keeps in-frame clones, though not all of them. The table has some 290,000 clones, approximately 81% seen once; the top ten hold under 3%. The sample was peripheral blood. These receptors came from a woman aged 55-70 years with active or convalescent COVID-19.

The chain couples TRBV7-9 to TRBJ2-1, with a possible D match to TRBD2 (5 bases). CDR3 length: 11 amino acids. Germline values: CDR1 SEHNR, CDR2 FQNEAQ (reference sequence). The V and J ends lost 5 bases and 10 bases respectively, with 9 bases between them. CDR3 sequence reads: CASSPSGEQFF. In DNA form, the CDR3 reads TGTGCCAGCAGCCCCTCGGGGGAGCAGTTCTTC.

This clone was observed a handful of times. V is TRBV30 and J is TRBJ2-7, with D possibly TRBD2 on 6 matching bases. The germline V gene encodes CDR1 GTSNPN and CDR2 SVGIG (reference sequence). This CDR3 has 13 amino acids. V shed 8 bases and J shed 2 bases, with 16 bases lying between them. DNA for the CDR3: TGTGCCCGGGGGACTGGCTCGACCTACGAGCAGTACTTC. Encoded protein: CARGTGSTYEQYF. Filled out from reference TRBV30 and TRBJ2-7, the complete variable domain reads SQTIHQWPATLVQPVGSPLSLECTVEGTSNPNLYWYRQAAGRGLQLLFYSVGIGQISSEVPQNLSASRPQDRQFILSSKKLLLSDSGFYLCARGTGSTYEQYFGPGTRLTVT.

This clone appeared many times. The rearrangement uses TRBV6-1 and TRBJ1-5; a weak D match, TRBD1 (6 bases). The CDR3 has 13 residues. Germline V gene sequence: CDR1 MNHNS, CDR2 SASEGT. V dropped 2 bases and J dropped 7 bases, with 9 bases sitting between them. The CDR3, as DNA: TGTGCCAGCAGTGAATCCAGGGGCCAGCCCCAGCATTTT. Translation gives CASSESRGQPQHF.

The CDR3 nucleotides are TGCGCCAGCAGCGCGGATTTGAGTGAGCAGTTCTTC. Translating gives CASSADLSEQFF. The chain couples TRBV5-1 to TRBJ2-1; no clear D. V lost 4 bases and J lost 9, with 11 bases in between. This CDR3 has 12 amino acids. Germline CDR1 and CDR2: SGHRS and YFSETQ.

J is TRBJ2-2 and V is TRBV11-3; maybe TRBD2 (5 bases). The germline V and J ends were trimmed by 5 bases and 0 bases, with 10 bases remaining between them. CDR1 and CDR2 from the germline V gene are SGHNT and YENEEA. This CDR3 contains 15 residues. The CDR3 region is CASSRADSNTGELFF. The CDR3 region has the DNA TGTGCCAGCAGCCGAGCGGACTCGAACACCGGGGAGCTGTTTTTT. The full variable domain, in which reference TRBV11-3 and TRBJ2-2 provide the parts outside the CDR3, is EAGVVQSPRYKIIEKKQPVAFWCNPISGHNTLYWYLQNLGQGPELLIRYENEEAVDDSQLPKDRFSAERLKGVDSTLKIQPAELGDSAVYLCASSRADSNTGELFFGEGSRLTVL.

The V call is TRBV7-3, the J call TRBJ1-1, with TRBD1 identical over 8 bases. V gave up 4 bases and J gave up 1 base; unmatched junction bases: 2. There are 14 residues in the CDR3. From germline, CDR1 is SGHTA and CDR2 FQGTGA. CDR3 DNA sequence: TGTGCCAGCAGCTCGGGACAGGCGAACACTGAAGCTTTCTTT. Protein product: CASSSGQANTEAFF.

This rearrangement joins TRBV5-5 to TRBJ2-2, with TRBD1 identical over 7 bases. V was pared by 4 bases and J by 0 bases, with 6 bases of the junction left unmatched. CDR3 size: 16 residues. Germline-derived CDR1 and CDR2 are SGHKS and YYEKEE (reference sequence). CDR3 amino acids: CASSPLGTANTGELFF. CDR3 nucleotide sequence: TGTGCCAGCAGCCCACTTGGGACAGCGAACACCGGGGAGCTGTTTTTT.

The chain joins TRBV11-2 to TRBJ1-3, with 10 bases that match TRBD1. The ends lost 5 bases at V and 0 bases at J; junction bases unmatched: 10. Germline loops: CDR1 SGHAT, CDR2 FQNNGV. The CDR3 totals 18 residues. CDR3 region: CASSRSGTGDISGNTIYF. Here the CDR3 DNA reads TGTGCCAGCAGCCGTTCCGGGACAGGGGACATCTCTGGAAACACCATATATTTT.

This chain joins TRBV5-1 and TRBJ2-5; D gene unclear. CDR1 and CDR2 (germline): SGHRS, YFSETQ. V was trimmed by 0 bases and J by 7 bases, leaving 25 bases between them. The CDR3 spans 18 residues. CDR3 region: CASSLGATTTMFEGTQYF. The CDR3 bases are TGCGCCAGCAGCTTGGGCGCCACTACAACCATGTTCGAAGGGACCCAGTACTTC.

This clone was picked up one time. The rearrangement joins TRBV20-1 to TRBJ2-7; the match to TRBD2 covers 8 bases. Germline values: CDR1 DFQATT, CDR2 SNEGSKA (reference sequence). Unmatched junction bases numbered 8, after V lost 3 bases and J lost 1 base. The CDR3 is 15 amino acids. In DNA, the CDR3 is TGCAGTGCTAGTCGGGAGGGAGGGGGTTCCTACGAGCAGTACTTC. Translated: CSASREGGGSYEQYF.

This chain connects TRBV12-3 or TRBV12-4 to TRBJ2-3; D gene ambiguous. This CDR3 is built from 13 residues. With 2 bases removed from V and 9 bases from J, the gap between germline ends came to 12 bases. The CDR3 is CASSLTPRYTQYF. As DNA, the CDR3 is TGTGCCAGCAGTTTAACTCCCCGGTACACGCAGTATTTT.

The chain couples TRBV12-5 to TRBJ2-7; D call uncertain. The germline V and J ends were trimmed by 0 bases and 7 bases, with 4 bases remaining between them. The CDR3 sequence is 11 residues long. CDR1 LGHNT and CDR2 FRNRAP come from the germline V gene. CDR3 DNA: TGTGCTAGTGGTTTGGTACTAGAGCAGTACTTC. It yields the protein CASGLVLEQYF.

This clone was seen once. The chain carries TRBV7-9 and TRBJ2-7; D possibly corresponds to TRBD1 (5 bases). Trimming shortened V by 5 bases and J by 2 bases, and 16 bases separated the two germline ends. The CDR3 contains 15 residues. Germline V lookup: CDR1 SEHNR, CDR2 FQNEAQ (reference sequence). The CDR3 sequence: CASSPRQWPAYEQYF. Here the CDR3 DNA reads TGTGCCAGCAGCCCCCGACAGTGGCCCGCCTACGAGCAGTACTTC.

This clone was observed a single time. The V call is TRBV4-3, the J call TRBJ2-3; D may be TRBD2 (6 bases). The V gene's germline CDR1 is LGHNA and CDR2 YSLEER. CDR3 size: 17 residues. The V gene lost 0 bases and the J gene lost 1 base, with 14 bases spanning the gap. CDR3 bases: TGCGCCAGCAGCCAAGAAAGGCGGGGAGGCGGCACAGATACGCAGTATTTT. Amino acids: CASSQERRGGGTDTQYF.

The V call is TRBV4-1, the J call TRBJ2-7; D gene unclear. Per germline, CDR1 MGHRA and CDR2 YSYEKL. Between the trimmed V and J ends, which lost 1 base and 4 bases, there was a span of 11 bases. The CDR3 loop spans 14 amino acids. CDR3 DNA sequence: TGCGCCAGCAGCCAAGCCGATTCTAGGTACGAGCAGTACTTC. This translates into CASSQADSRYEQYF.

This chain uses TRBV15 with TRBJ2-6; D gene unclear. The CDR3 is 14 amino acids. Germline values: CDR1 LNHNV, CDR2 YYDKDF (reference sequence). Trimming pared 5 bases from V and 1 base from J, leaving 6 bases between. CDR3: CATSEASGANVLTF. The CDR3, as DNA: TGTGCCACCAGCGAGGCGTCTGGGGCCAACGTCCTGACTTTC. Based on the CDR3 plus reference TRBV15 and TRBJ2-6, the full variable domain is DAMVIQNPRYQVTQFGKPVTLSCSQTLNHNVMYWYQQKSSQAPKLLFHYYDKDFNNEADTPDNFQSRRPNTSFCFLDIRSPGLGDTAMYLCATSEASGANVLTFGAGSRLTVL.

This chain links TRBV19 with TRBJ2-1, with 7 bases lining up with TRBD1. The germline V gene encodes CDR1 LNHDA and CDR2 SQIVND (reference sequence). CDR3 size: 14 residues. Losses at the gene ends were 7 bases for V and 6 bases for J; bases not matched to a gene: 9. DNA for the CDR3: TGTGCCAGTACCCCAACAGGGGTCGTCAATGAGCAGTTCTTC. Translation: CASTPTGVVNEQFF. The full variable domain, in which reference TRBV19 and TRBJ2-1 provide the parts outside the CDR3, is DGGITQSPKYLFRKEGQNVTLSCEQNLNHDAMYWYRQDPGQGLRLIYYSQIVNDFQKGDIAEGYSVSREKKESFPLTVTSAQKNPTAFYLCASTPTGVVNEQFFGPGTRLTVL.

This chain links TRBV7-3 with TRBJ2-1; 8 bases align to TRBD1. Losses at the gene ends were 5 bases for V and 0 bases for J; bases not matched to a gene: 3. Germline V gene data show CDR1 as SGHTA and CDR2 as FQGTGA. There are 15 residues in the CDR3. CDR3 protein: CASSQDRDSYNEQFF. In DNA form, the CDR3 reads TGTGCCAGCAGCCAGGACAGGGACTCCTACAATGAGCAGTTCTTC.

The chain is built from TRBV12-3 or TRBV12-4 and TRBJ1-5; TRBD1 agrees at 7 bases. The V and J ends lost 8 bases and 6 bases, in that order; junction bases with no gene match: 7. The CDR3 spans 13 residues. The CDR3 loop reads CASGLGDSQPQHF. The CDR3, as DNA: TGTGCCAGCGGCCTGGGGGACAGTCAGCCCCAGCATTTT.

The V gene is TRBV20-1, the J gene TRBJ2-1, with 9 nucleotides matching TRBD1. J gave up 9 bases and V 3 bases, and 15 bases lay outside the gene matches. This CDR3 has 16 residues. Germline CDR1 is DFQATT and CDR2 is SNEGSKA (reference sequence). DNA of the CDR3: TGCAGTGCTAGTATTCCCTGGGACAGGGAGATAGGTGAGCAGTTCTTC. Protein: CSASIPWDREIGEQFF.

The chain couples TRBV5-5 to TRBJ1-4, with D maybe TRBD1 (5 bases). Trimming took off 5 bases at V and 4 bases at J, with 12 bases between the two ends. The CDR3 runs 14 residues. Germline V gene sequence: CDR1 SGHKS, CDR2 YYEKEE (reference sequence). CDR3 in DNA: TGTGCCAGCAGTTTCCAGACAGTTAATGAAAAACTGTTTTTT. It yields the protein CASSFQTVNEKLFF.

This clone was observed a few times. The chain uses TRBV18 and TRBJ1-1; D may be TRBD1 (5 bases). V was trimmed by 0 bases and J by 3 bases, leaving 11 bases between them. This CDR3 region has 15 residues. Germline V CDR1 and CDR2: KGHSH, LQKENI. The CDR3 here is CASSPPLQGDTEAFF. The CDR3, as DNA: TGTGCCAGCTCACCACCCTTGCAGGGTGACACTGAAGCTTTCTTT.

This rearrangement joins TRBV6-7 to TRBJ2-5; D is undetermined. TRBV6-7 counts as an open reading frame of uncertain function. Deletions cut 2 bases from V and 1 base from J, with 5 bases between. The CDR3 consists of 13 residues. The CDR3 is CASSYEAQETQYF. The DNA of the CDR3 is TGTGCCAGCAGTTACGAGGCCCAAGAGACCCAGTACTTC.

The V gene is TRBV6-6, the J gene TRBJ1-2, with unresolved D. Germline CDR1 is MNHNY and CDR2 is SVGAGI (reference sequence). The length of the CDR3 is 12 residues. The germline V and J ends were trimmed by 0 bases and 6 bases, with 5 bases remaining between them. CDR3: CASSYSQNGYTF. Written as DNA, the CDR3 is TGTGCCAGCAGTTACTCGCAGAATGGCTACACCTTC.

This chain uses TRBV19 with TRBJ2-7; D is possibly TRBD2 (6 bases). The V end was cut by 6 bases, the J end by 4 bases, with 16 bases between. Germline CDR1 LNHDA, CDR2 SQIVND (reference sequence). The CDR3 totals 14 residues. CDR3: CASSPREGRYEQYF. The DNA for the CDR3 is TGTGCCAGTAGCCCCAGGGAAGGGAGGTACGAGCAGTACTTC.

This CDR3 reads CASSLQDGRRGEAFF. The CDR3 bases are TGTGCCAGCAGTCTTCAGGACGGACGAAGGGGTGAAGCTTTCTTT. The chain recombines TRBV5-5 with TRBJ1-1; D is possibly TRBD1 (5 bases). Germline loops: CDR1 SGHKS, CDR2 YYEKEE (reference sequence). V gave up 5 bases and J gave up 7 bases, with 21 bases separating them. CDR3 length: 15 residues.

The chain couples TRBV27 to TRBJ1-6; the D gene is possibly TRBD1 (6 bases). Germline V gene sequence: CDR1 MNHEY, CDR2 SMNVEV (reference sequence). Trimming pared 3 bases from V and 8 bases from J, leaving 14 bases between. This CDR3 comprises 15 residues. The CDR3 reads CASSFDGYRDSPLHF. The CDR3, as DNA: TGTGCCAGCAGTTTTGACGGATACAGGGATTCACCCCTCCACTTT.

This chain links TRBV9 with TRBJ2-3; possibly TRBD2 for D (6 bases). The CDR3 covers 15 residues. CDR1 SGDLS and CDR2 YYNGEE come from the germline V gene. V lost 5 bases, J lost 0 bases, and 13 bases lay in between. CDR3 loop: CASSDTSLSTDTQYF. The DNA of the CDR3 is TGTGCCAGCAGTGATACTAGCTTGAGCACAGATACGCAGTATTTT.